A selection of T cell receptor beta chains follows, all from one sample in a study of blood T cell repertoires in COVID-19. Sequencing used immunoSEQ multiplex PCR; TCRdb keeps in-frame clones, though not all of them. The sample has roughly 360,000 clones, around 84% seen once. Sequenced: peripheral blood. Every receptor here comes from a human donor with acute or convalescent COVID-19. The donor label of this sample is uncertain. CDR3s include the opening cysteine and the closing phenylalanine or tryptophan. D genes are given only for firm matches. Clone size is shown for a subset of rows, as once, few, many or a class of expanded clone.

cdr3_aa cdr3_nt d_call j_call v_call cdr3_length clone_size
CASSQAGYTDTQYF TGTGCCAGCAGCCAAGCGGGGTACACAGATACGCAGTATTTT - TRBJ2-3 TRBV4-2 14 few
CASSRGVLYGYTF TGTGCCAGCAGTCGGGGGGTGCTCTATGGCTACACCTTC - TRBJ1-2 TRBV12-3/TRBV12-4 13 -
CASSLGGTGVGNEQFF TGTGCCAGCAGTTTAGGGGGGACAGGGGTAGGTAATGAGCAGTTCTTC TRBD1 TRBJ2-1 TRBV28 16 -
CASNTDRGYQPQHF TGTGCCAGCAACACAGACAGGGGCTATCAGCCCCAGCATTTT TRBD1 TRBJ1-5 TRBV6-5 14 -
CASSRDSNEKLFF TGTGCCAGCAGCAGGGACAGCAATGAAAAACTGTTTTTT TRBD1 TRBJ1-4 TRBV6-5 13 -
CASSRQAISNTGELFF TGTGCCAGCAGTCGACAGGCAATATCGAACACCGGGGAGCTGTTTTTT - TRBJ2-2 TRBV6-6 16 -
CASSPYGVGTEAFF TGTGCCAGCAGCCCCTACGGGGTTGGAACTGAAGCTTTCTTT - TRBJ1-1 TRBV7-6 14 -
CASSRDYYYNEQFF TGCGCCAGCAGCCGAGACTATTACTACAATGAGCAGTTCTTC - TRBJ2-1 TRBV4-1 14 -
CSAIDSRSNQPQHF TGCAGTGCTATTGACAGTCGTAGCAATCAGCCCCAGCATTTT - TRBJ1-5 TRBV20-1 14 -
CASSVQGLNSPLHF TGTGCCAGCAGCGTACAGGGTCTAAATTCACCCCTCCACTTT - TRBJ1-6 TRBV27 14 once
CASSPSGRARYEQYF TGTGCCAGCTCACCTAGCGGGAGGGCGCGATACGAGCAGTACTTC TRBD2 TRBJ2-7 TRBV18 15 -
CASSSGRARETQYF TGTGCCAGCTCAAGCGGGAGGGCAAGAGAGACCCAGTACTTC TRBD2 TRBJ2-5 TRBV5-4 14 -
CASSGGLAGTYEQYF TGTGCCAGCAGCGGGGGACTAGCGGGAACCTACGAGCAGTACTTC TRBD2 TRBJ2-7 TRBV9 15 -
CASRGQGDQPQHF TGCGCCAGCAGGGGACAGGGCGATCAGCCCCAGCATTTT TRBD1 TRBJ1-5 TRBV10-2 13 few
CASSSNTGGIYGYTF TGTGCCAGCTCATCAAATACAGGCGGTATCTATGGCTACACCTTC - TRBJ1-2 TRBV18 15 -
CASSFPAVSNEQFF TGTGCCAGCAGCTTCCCTGCCGTTAGCAATGAGCAGTTCTTC - TRBJ2-1 TRBV7-9 14 -
CASKETGVSWTEAFF TGTGCCAGTAAAGAGACAGGGGTGTCATGGACTGAAGCTTTCTTT TRBD1 TRBJ1-1 TRBV19 15 -
CASSPSLAGGWNEQFF TGTGCCAGCTCACCCTCTCTAGCGGGGGGATGGAATGAGCAGTTCTTC TRBD2 TRBJ2-1 TRBV18 16 -
CASSQLGWMAGGHGELFF TGCGCCAGCAGCCAATTGGGTTGGATGGCAGGGGGCCACGGGGAGCTGTTTTTT TRBD1 TRBJ2-2 TRBV5-1 18 -
CSAVESMNTEAFF TGCAGCGCCGTAGAGTCAATGAACACTGAAGCTTTCTTT - TRBJ1-1 TRBV29-1 13 once
CSVVGGLEGNEQFF TGCAGCGTTGTAGGGGGACTAGAAGGCAATGAGCAGTTCTTC TRBD2 TRBJ2-1 TRBV29-1 14 -
CASSFGLAGYTGELFF TGTGCCAGCAGCTTCGGACTAGCGGGCTACACCGGGGAGCTGTTTTTT TRBD2 TRBJ2-2 TRBV11-3 16 -
CAWSGTGATNEKLFF TGTGCCTGGAGCGGGACAGGGGCAACTAATGAAAAACTGTTTTTT TRBD1 TRBJ1-4 TRBV30 15 -
CASSLGQGGQPQHF TGTGCCAGCTCTCTCGGACAGGGGGGTCAGCCCCAGCATTTT TRBD1 TRBJ1-5 TRBV2 14 -
CATAGDSYGYTF TGTGCCACCGCAGGGGATAGCTATGGCTACACCTTC - TRBJ1-2 TRBV24-1 12 -
CASSPGYRGAQLGANVLTF TGTGCCAGCTCACCAGGGTACAGGGGGGCGCAGCTTGGGGCCAACGTCCTGACTTTC TRBD1 TRBJ2-6 TRBV18 19 -
CASSPDRADTEAFF TGTGCCAGCTCACCGGACAGGGCCGACACTGAAGCTTTCTTT TRBD1 TRBJ1-1 TRBV18 14 -
CASSFEASSYNEQFF TGCGCCAGCAGCTTCGAGGCTAGCTCCTACAATGAGCAGTTCTTC - TRBJ2-1 TRBV5-1 15 -
CASSLSTAAEGLRTYEQYF TGTGCCAGCAGCTTATCGACTGCCGCGGAGGGACTACGAACTTACGAGCAGTACTTC TRBD2 TRBJ2-7 TRBV5-5 19 -
CASSHPPKGTYEAFF TGTGCCAGCAGCCATCCCCCGAAGGGGACATATGAAGCTTTCTTT - TRBJ1-1 TRBV11-2 15 few
CATSDLGQRGGRDTQYF TGTGCCACCAGTGATTTAGGCCAGCGGGGGGGCCGGGATACGCAGTATTTT TRBD2 TRBJ2-3 TRBV24-1 17 -
CASRAGGEQFF TGTGCCAGTAGGGCGGGAGGTGAGCAGTTCTTC TRBD2 TRBJ2-1 TRBV19 11 -
CASSQAVNEQFF TGCGCCAGCAGCCAAGCGGTGAATGAGCAGTTCTTC - TRBJ2-1 TRBV4-1 12 -
CASTSLGGADTQYF TGCGCCAGCACCAGCCTAGGGGGGGCGGATACGCAGTATTTT - TRBJ2-3 TRBV23-1 14 -
CASSGGQGVGELFF TGCGCCAGCAGCGGGGGACAGGGCGTCGGGGAGCTGTTTTTT TRBD1 TRBJ2-2 TRBV5-1 14 -
CASSYFLGRAEQFF TGTGCCAGCAGTTATTTCCTAGGGAGGGCTGAGCAGTTCTTC TRBD2 TRBJ2-1 TRBV6-2/TRBV6-3 14 -
CASSYSFASDTSKAFF TGCGCCAGCAGCTACTCTTTTGCCTCGGACACCTCCAAAGCTTTCTTT - TRBJ1-1 TRBV5-1 16 -
CASSLEGQGMGYEQYF TGTGCCAGCAGCTTAGAGGGACAGGGAATGGGGTACGAGCAGTACTTC TRBD1 TRBJ2-7 TRBV11-2 16 -
CASSLVPAEPQHF TGTGCCAGCAGCTTAGTCCCGGCGGAGCCCCAGCATTTT - TRBJ1-5 TRBV7-8 13 -
CASSPLSGGSSRDTEAFF TGTGCCAGCTCACCACTATCAGGGGGCAGTTCGAGGGACACTGAAGCTTTCTTT TRBD1 TRBJ1-1 TRBV18 18 -
CASSLEQNQPQHF TGCGCCAGCAGCTTGGAACAGAATCAGCCCCAGCATTTT - TRBJ1-5 TRBV5-1 13 many
CASSSSGSQPYEQYF TGCGCCAGCAGCTCCAGCGGGAGTCAACCCTACGAGCAGTACTTC TRBD2 TRBJ2-7 TRBV5-1 15 -
CASSFIQNNSPLHF TGTGCCAGCAGTTTCATACAGAATAATTCACCCCTCCACTTT - TRBJ1-6 TRBV27 14 -
CASSLVGQGSLMNTEAFF TGCGCCAGCAGCTTGGTGGGACAGGGCTCCCTCATGAACACTGAAGCTTTCTTT TRBD1 TRBJ1-1 TRBV5-1 18 -
CASSPGQGALGSPLHF TGTGCCAGTAGTCCGGGACAGGGGGCGTTAGGTTCACCCCTCCACTTT TRBD1 TRBJ1-6 TRBV19 16 -
CASSPRGGRSYNEQFF TGTGCCAGCAGTCCGCGGGGAGGGAGGTCCTACAATGAGCAGTTCTTC TRBD2 TRBJ2-1 TRBV27 16 -
CASSQKLRGLPRTSREETQYF TGTGCCAGCAGCCAGAAATTAAGGGGGTTGCCAAGGACCTCGCGGGAGGAGACCCAGTACTTC - TRBJ2-5 TRBV3-1/TRBV3-2 21 few
CASSQVGTSDEQYF TGCGCCAGCAGCCAAGTGGGGACTAGCGACGAGCAGTACTTC TRBD2 TRBJ2-7 TRBV4-1 14 -
CASSLVHSPGGSNQPQHF TGTGCCAGCAGCTTAGTTCATAGTCCCGGAGGGAGCAATCAGCCCCAGCATTTT - TRBJ1-5 TRBV7-9 18 -
CASSWEGHQNTEAFF TGTGCCAGCAGCTGGGAAGGACACCAGAACACTGAAGCTTTCTTT - TRBJ1-1 TRBV11-2 15 -
CASIPGQGNQPQHF TGTGCCAGTATCCCGGGACAGGGAAATCAGCCCCAGCATTTT TRBD1 TRBJ1-5 TRBV19 14 -
CASSSRTGGYYEQYF TGTGCCAGCAGCTCCCGGACAGGGGGCTACTACGAGCAGTACTTC TRBD1 TRBJ2-7 TRBV7-2 15 -
CASSSGQGGRRAFF TGTGCCAGCAGCTCCGGACAGGGTGGTCGTAGAGCTTTCTTT TRBD1 TRBJ1-1 TRBV7-9 14 -
CASSLTQTVTGELFF TGCGCCAGCAGCTTGACCCAGACAGTCACCGGGGAGCTGTTTTTT - TRBJ2-2 TRBV5-1 15 -
CASSFNRGQPQHF TGTGCCAGCAGCTTTAACAGGGGCCAGCCCCAGCATTTT TRBD1 TRBJ1-5 TRBV7-2 13 few
CASSTGVSTDTQYF TGTGCCAGCAGTACCGGGGTTTCCACAGATACGCAGTATTTT - TRBJ2-3 TRBV6-4 14 once
CATSRVGRGISIYNEQFF TGTGCCACCAGCAGAGTCGGTAGGGGAATTTCGATATACAATGAGCAGTTCTTC - TRBJ2-1 TRBV15 18 -
CASSRDRGGTEAFF TGTGCCAGCAGCCGGGACAGGGGGGGCACTGAAGCTTTCTTT TRBD1 TRBJ1-1 TRBV5-6 14 -
CSVVRSSGNTIYF TGCAGCGTTGTTAGAAGCTCTGGAAACACCATATATTTT - TRBJ1-3 TRBV29-1 13 -